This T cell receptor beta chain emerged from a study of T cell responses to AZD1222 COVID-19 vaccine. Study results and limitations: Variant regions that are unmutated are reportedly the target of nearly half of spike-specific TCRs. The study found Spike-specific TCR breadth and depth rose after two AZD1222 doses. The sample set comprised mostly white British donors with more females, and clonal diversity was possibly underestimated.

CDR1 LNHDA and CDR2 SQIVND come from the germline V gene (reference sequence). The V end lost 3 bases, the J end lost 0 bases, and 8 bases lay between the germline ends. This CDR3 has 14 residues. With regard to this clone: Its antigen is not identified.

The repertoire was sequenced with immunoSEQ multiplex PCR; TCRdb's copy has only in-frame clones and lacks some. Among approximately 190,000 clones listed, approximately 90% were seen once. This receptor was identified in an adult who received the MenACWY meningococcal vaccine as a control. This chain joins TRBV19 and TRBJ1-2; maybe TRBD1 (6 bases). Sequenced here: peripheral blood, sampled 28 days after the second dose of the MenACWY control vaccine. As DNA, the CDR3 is TGTGCCAGTAGTATCCCAGGGGCTAACTATGGCTACACCTTC. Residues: CASSIPGANYGYTF. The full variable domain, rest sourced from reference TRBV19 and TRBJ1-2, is DGGITQSPKYLFRKEGQNVTLSCEQNLNHDAMYWYRQDPGQGLRLIYYSQIVNDFQKGDIAEGYSVSREKKESFPLTVTSAQKNPTAFYLCASSIPGANYGYTFGSGTRLTVV.